What follows is one T cell receptor (beta chain) and its context. Its cognate antigen is unknown. At hundreds of thousands of cells each, triplicate sorts were carried out for each CD8+ T cell subset. Naive CD8+ T cells showed CD45RO-CCR7+CD27+CD95-. With UMI labels, 5' RACE was used to prepare the TRB cDNA libraries. TCRdb reprocessed the 5' RACE reads, keeping one entry per CDR3 protein, no DNA. The sample has around 50,000 distinct CDR3 sequences, and its top ten clones hold approximately 0.56%. This specimen comes from a study of CXCR3-negative and CXCR3-positive naive CD8 T cells. Study information: Total TRB output reached around 150 million reads, about 1.5 +/- 0.3 million per library.

General study points: No difference in surface CD5 was seen between naive subsets, and TCR strength was inferred from TRB CDR3 properties. Against CXCR3-negative naive cells, CXCR3-positive naive cells showed more hydrophobic TRB CDR3s.

The CDR3 spans 16 residues. Germline V gene lookup returns CDR1 SGHTA and CDR2 FQGNSA. The TCR comes from a human donor in good health. Some clones in this sample may be carry-over from other donors' samples. This sequence joins TRBV7-2 and TRBJ1-2; no DNA is available, so the TRBD1 call from TCRdb remains unchecked. The specimen was naive CXCR3+ CD8+ T cells from blood. As to subset: CD45RO-CCR7+CD27+CD95- naive CD8+ T cells expressing CXCR3 (TNR3+). This CDR3 reads CASSPTQTGWNYGYTF.